Below, 2 T cell receptor delta chains from the same sample are listed, as sequenced in a study of gamma-delta T cells after stem cell transplantation. TCRdb re-called the RT-PCR reads with CATT. The sample records about 760 delta-chain clones, approximately 2.1% being singletons. The specimen sequenced was gamma-delta T cells. All receptors derive from a human donor. It is not recorded whose cells these are; they may come from a transplant donor.

This clone showed up just a few times. A far larger clone is off by one base, so a read error is likely. As DNA, the CDR3 is TGTGCCTTCCCCCACGGCGGCTACACCGATAAACTCATCTTT. Translation: CAFPHGGYTDKLIF. V usage is TRDV3 and J usage is TRDJ1; unclear D gene. CDR1 and CDR2 from the germline V gene are TVYSNPD and GDNSRS (reference sequence). Trimming shortened V by 3 bases and J by 0 bases, and 14 bases separated the two germline ends. This CDR3 is 14 amino acids long.

With respect to this clone: This likely stems from a read error, as it lies one base from a far larger clone. This chain uses TRDV2 with TRDJ3; 10 nucleotides align to TRDD3. The CDR3 runs to 18 residues. Germline assignment: CDR1 GEAIGNYY and CDR2 EKD. V shed 3 bases, J shed 0 bases, and the junction held 4 bases outside the gene matches. The DNA for the CDR3 is TGTGCCTGTGACGCCGGGGGGATACGCTCCTGGGACACCCGACAGATGTTTTTC. Its translation: CACDAGGIRSWDTRQMFF.